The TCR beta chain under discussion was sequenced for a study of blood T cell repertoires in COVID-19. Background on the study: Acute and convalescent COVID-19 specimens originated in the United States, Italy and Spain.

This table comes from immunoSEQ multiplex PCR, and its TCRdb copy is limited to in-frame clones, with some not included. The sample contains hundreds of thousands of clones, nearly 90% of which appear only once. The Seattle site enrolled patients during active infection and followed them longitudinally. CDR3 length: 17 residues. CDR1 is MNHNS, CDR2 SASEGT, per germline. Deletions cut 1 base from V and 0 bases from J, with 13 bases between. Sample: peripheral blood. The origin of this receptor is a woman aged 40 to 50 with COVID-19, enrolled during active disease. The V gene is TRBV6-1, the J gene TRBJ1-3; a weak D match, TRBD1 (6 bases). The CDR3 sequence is CASSEGQGYSSGNTIYF. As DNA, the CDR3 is TGTGCCAGCAGTGAAGGGCAGGGGTACTCCTCTGGAAACACCATATATTTT.